The entry below gives a single TCR beta chain sequence along with its context. What it binds is not known. This CDR3 is built from 15 residues. Per the germline V gene, CDR1 is SGDLS and CDR2 is YYNGEE. This sample was included in a study of monozygotic twins with inflammatory bowel disease. Findings and caveats of the study: Relative to healthy twins, IBD patients had fewer clonotypes in common with others, a gap that was especially apparent with disease activity.

TCRdb reanalyzed the 5' RACE reads, giving one entry per CDR3 protein sequence and no DNA. The sample shows 400,000 to 500,000 distinct CDR3 sequences, and more than 2% sits with its ten largest clones. The genes are TRBV9 and TRBJ2-1; TCRdb's D call of TRBD2 is untestable without DNA. The sequencing sample was made of blood. The receptor's source is a human donor with ulcerative colitis or Crohn's disease, or a healthy co-twin of an affected twin (not recorded which). CDR3 protein: CASSVGGPGTNEQFF. The whole variable domain, remainder taken from reference TRBV9 and TRBJ2-1, is DSGVTQTPKHLITATGQRVTLRCSPRSGDLSVYWYQQSLDQGLQFLIQYYNGEERAKGNILERFSAQQFPDLHSELNLSSLELGDSALYFCASSVGGPGTNEQFFGPGTRLTVL.